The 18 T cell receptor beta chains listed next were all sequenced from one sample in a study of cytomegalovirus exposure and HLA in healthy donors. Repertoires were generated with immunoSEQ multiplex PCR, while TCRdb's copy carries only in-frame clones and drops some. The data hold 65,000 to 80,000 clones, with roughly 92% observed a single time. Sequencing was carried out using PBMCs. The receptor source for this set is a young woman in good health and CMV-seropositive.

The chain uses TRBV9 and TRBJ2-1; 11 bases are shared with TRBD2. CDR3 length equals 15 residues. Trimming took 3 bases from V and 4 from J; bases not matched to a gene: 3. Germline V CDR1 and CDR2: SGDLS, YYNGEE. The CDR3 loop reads CASSARLAGYNEQFF. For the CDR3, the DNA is TGTGCCAGCAGCGCGAGACTAGCGGGGTACAATGAGCAGTTCTTC.

CDR3 in amino acids: CASSLRQDKAYGYTF. Written as DNA, the CDR3 is TGTGCCAGCAGTTTAAGGCAGGATAAAGCCTATGGCTACACCTTC. The V gene is TRBV27, the J gene TRBJ1-2; D is undetermined. Trimming pared 2 bases from V and 4 bases from J, leaving 14 bases between. Germline V gene sequence: CDR1 MNHEY, CDR2 SMNVEV (reference sequence). This CDR3 has 15 amino acids.

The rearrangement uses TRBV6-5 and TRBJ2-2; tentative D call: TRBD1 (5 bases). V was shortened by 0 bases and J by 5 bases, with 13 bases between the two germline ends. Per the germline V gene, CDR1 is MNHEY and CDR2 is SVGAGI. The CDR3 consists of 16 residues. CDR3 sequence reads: CASSYSKIQGTGELFF. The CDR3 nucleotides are TGTGCCAGCAGTTACTCGAAAATTCAGGGTACCGGGGAGCTGTTTTTT.

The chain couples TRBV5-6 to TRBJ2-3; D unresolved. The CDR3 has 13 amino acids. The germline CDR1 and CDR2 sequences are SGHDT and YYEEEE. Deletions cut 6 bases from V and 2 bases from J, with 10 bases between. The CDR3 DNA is TGTGCCAGCACCCTGCTATTCACAGATACGCAGTATTTT. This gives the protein CASTLLFTDTQYF.

The CDR3 sequence is CASSLDPRVGELFF. As DNA, the CDR3 is TGTGCCAGCTCACTGGATCCGAGGGTCGGGGAGCTGTTTTTT. The V call is TRBV18, the J call TRBJ2-2, with D possibly TRBD2 on 5 matching bases. This CDR3 spans 14 amino acids. V was clipped by 4 bases and J by 7 bases, with 13 bases between them. Germline values: CDR1 KGHSH, CDR2 LQKENI.

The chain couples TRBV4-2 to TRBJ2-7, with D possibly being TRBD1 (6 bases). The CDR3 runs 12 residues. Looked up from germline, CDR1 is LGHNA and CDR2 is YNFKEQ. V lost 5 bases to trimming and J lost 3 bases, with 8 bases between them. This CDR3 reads CASSVDSYEQYF. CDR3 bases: TGTGCCAGCAGCGTGGACAGCTACGAGCAGTACTTC.

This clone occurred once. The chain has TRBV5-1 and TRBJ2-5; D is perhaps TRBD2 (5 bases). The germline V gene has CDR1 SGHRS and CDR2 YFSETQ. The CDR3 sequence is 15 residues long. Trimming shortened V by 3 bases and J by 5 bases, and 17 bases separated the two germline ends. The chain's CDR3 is CASSSLRTGWETQYF. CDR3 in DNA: TGCGCCAGCAGCTCCCTCAGGACTGGCTGGGAGACCCAGTACTTC.

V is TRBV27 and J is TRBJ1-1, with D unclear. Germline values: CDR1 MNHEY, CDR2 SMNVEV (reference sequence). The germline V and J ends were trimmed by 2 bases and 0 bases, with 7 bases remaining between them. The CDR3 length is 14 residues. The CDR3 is CASSLGQMNTEAFF. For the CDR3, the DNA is TGTGCCAGCAGTTTAGGGCAGATGAACACTGAAGCTTTCTTT.

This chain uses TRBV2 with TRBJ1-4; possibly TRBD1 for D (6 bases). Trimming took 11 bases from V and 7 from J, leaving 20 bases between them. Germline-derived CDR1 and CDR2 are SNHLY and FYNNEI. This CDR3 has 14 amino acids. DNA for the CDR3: TGTGCCGACCGGGAGGGGGGCGGCGGTGAAAAACTGTTTTTT. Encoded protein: CADREGGGGEKLFF. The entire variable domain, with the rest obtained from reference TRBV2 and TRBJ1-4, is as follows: EPEVTQTPSHQVTQMGQEVILRCVPISNHLYFYWYRQILGQKVEFLVSFYNNEISEKSEIFDDQFSVERPDGSNFTLKIRSTKLEDSAMYFCADREGGGGEKLFFGSGTQLSVL.

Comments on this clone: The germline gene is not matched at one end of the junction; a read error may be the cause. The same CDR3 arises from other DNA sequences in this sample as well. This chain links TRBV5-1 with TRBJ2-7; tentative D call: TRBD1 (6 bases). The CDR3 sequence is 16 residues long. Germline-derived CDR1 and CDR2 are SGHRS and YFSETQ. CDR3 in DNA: TGCGCCAGCAGTTTGGGGGCCGCGGGCAGCCCTTACGAGCAGTACTTC. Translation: CASSLGAAGSPYEQYF.

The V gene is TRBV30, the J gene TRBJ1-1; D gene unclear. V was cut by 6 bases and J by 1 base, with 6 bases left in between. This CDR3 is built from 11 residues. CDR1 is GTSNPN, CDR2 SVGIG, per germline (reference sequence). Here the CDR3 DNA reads TGTGCCTGCTCACAGAACACTGAAGCTTTCTTT. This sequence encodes CACSQNTEAFF.

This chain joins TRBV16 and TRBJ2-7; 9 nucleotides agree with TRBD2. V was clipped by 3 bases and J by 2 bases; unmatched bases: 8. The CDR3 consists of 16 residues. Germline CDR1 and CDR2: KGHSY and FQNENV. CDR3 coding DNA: TGTGCCAGCAGCCACGGCCCTAGCGGGACAACCTACGAGCAGTACTTC. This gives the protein CASSHGPSGTTYEQYF. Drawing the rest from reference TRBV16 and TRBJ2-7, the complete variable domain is GEEVAQTPKHLVRGEGQKAKLYCAPIKGHSYVFWYQQVLKNEFKFLISFQNENVFDETGMPKERFSAKCLPNSPCSLEIQATKLEDSAVYFCASSHGPSGTTYEQYFGPGTRLTVT.

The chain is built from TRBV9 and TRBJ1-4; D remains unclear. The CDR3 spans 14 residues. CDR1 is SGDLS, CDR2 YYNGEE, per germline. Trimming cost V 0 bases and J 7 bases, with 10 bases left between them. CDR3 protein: CASSVGLLGEKLFF. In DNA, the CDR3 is TGTGCCAGCAGCGTAGGACTTCTAGGTGAAAAACTGTTTTTT.

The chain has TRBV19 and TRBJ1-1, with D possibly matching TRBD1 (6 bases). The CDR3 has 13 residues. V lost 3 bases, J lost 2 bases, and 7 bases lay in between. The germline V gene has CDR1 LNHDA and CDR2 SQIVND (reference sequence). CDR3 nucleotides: TGTGCCAGTAGTATGGGGGCCAACACTGAAGCTTTCTTT. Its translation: CASSMGANTEAFF.

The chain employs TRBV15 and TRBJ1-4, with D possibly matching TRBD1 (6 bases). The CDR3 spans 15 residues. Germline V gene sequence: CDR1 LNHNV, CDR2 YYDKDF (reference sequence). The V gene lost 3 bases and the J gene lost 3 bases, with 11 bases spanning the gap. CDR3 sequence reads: CATSRDSQSNEKLFF. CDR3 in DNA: TGTGCCACCAGCAGGGACAGCCAATCTAATGAAAAACTGTTTTTT.

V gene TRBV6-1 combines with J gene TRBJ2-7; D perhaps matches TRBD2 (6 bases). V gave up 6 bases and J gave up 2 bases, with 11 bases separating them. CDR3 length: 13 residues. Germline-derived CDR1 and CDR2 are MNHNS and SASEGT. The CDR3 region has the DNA TGTGCCAGCAGGTCGGGAGATGCCTACGAGCAGTACTTC. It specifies CASRSGDAYEQYF.

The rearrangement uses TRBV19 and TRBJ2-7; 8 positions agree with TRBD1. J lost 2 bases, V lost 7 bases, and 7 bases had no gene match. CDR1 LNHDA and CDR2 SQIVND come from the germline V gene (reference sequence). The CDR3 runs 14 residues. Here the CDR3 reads CASTWGTGPYEQYF. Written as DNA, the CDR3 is TGTGCCAGTACTTGGGGGACAGGCCCCTACGAGCAGTACTTC.

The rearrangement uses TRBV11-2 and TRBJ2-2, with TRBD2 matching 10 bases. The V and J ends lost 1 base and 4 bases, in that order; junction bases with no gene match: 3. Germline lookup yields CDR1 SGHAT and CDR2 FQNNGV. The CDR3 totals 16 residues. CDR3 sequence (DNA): TGTGCCAGCAGCTTAGTCTCTAGCGGGGGCACCGGGGAGCTGTTTTTT. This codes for CASSLVSSGGTGELFF.